This T cell receptor beta chain was sequenced for a study of blood T cell repertoires in COVID-19. V dropped 3 bases and J dropped 6 bases, with 14 bases sitting between them. The germline CDR1 and CDR2 sequences are LNHDA and SQIVND (reference sequence). CDR3 length: 14 residues. Produced via immunoSEQ multiplex PCR; TCRdb's table is partial and in-frame only. Here the sample spans some 320,000 clones, 85% being singletons. Individuals aged roughly 18 to 95 years were recruited from fewer than 25 US areas. This clone was detected a few times. The chain couples TRBV19 to TRBJ1-2; perhaps TRBD1 as D (5 bases). Sequencing was performed on PBMCs or T cells enriched from blood (not recorded which). The receptor was isolated from a woman aged 25 to 39 who had been exposed to COVID-19. The CDR3 protein is CASSIYQGPHGYTF. The CDR3, as DNA: TGTGCCAGTAGTATTTATCAGGGCCCGCATGGCTACACCTTC. Combining the CDR3 with reference TRBV19 and TRBJ1-2 gives the whole variable domain DGGITQSPKYLFRKEGQNVTLSCEQNLNHDAMYWYRQDPGQGLRLIYYSQIVNDFQKGDIAEGYSVSREKKESFPLTVTSAQKNPTAFYLCASSIYQGPHGYTFGSGTRLTVV.